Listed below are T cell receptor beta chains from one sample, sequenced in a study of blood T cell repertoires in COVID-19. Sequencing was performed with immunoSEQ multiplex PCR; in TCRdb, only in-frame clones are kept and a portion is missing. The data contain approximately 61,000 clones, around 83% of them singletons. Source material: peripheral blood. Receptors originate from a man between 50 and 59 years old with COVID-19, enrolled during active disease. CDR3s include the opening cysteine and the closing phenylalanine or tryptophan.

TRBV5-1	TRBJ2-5	CASSTAGQETQYF
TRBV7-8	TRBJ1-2	CASSLLLGGADYGYTF
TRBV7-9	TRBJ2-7	CASSQTGGRGEQYF
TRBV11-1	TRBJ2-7	CASSGSGLPQDEQYF
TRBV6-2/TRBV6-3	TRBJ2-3	CASSYQASGGTDTQYF
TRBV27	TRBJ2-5	CASSLGSGGIETQYF
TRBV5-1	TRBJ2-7	CASTPLGTGLSPYEQYF
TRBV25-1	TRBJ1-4	CATRTGNEKLFF
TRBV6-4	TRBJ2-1	CASSGTGTSGRGEQFF
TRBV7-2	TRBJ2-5	CASSLGRVKETQYF
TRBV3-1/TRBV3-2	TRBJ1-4	CASSSMVAGEEKLFF
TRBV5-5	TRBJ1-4	CASSLVLGAQEKLFF
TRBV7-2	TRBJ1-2	CASSLESSDTGNYGYTF
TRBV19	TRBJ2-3	CASSAQRTSGYITDTQYF